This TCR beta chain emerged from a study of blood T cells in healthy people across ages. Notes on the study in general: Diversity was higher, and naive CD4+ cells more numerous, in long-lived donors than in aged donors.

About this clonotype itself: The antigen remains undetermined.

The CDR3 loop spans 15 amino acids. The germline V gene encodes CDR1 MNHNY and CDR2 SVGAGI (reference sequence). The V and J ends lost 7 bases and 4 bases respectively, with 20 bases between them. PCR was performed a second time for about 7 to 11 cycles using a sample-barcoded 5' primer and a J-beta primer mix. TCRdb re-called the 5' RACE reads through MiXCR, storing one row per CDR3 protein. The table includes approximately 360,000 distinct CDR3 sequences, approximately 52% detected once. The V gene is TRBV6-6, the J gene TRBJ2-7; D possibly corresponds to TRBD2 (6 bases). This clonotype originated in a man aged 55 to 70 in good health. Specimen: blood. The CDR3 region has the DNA TGTGCCAGCAATTCTCCAGTGCTTGCGGGATACGAGCAGTACTTC. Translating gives CASNSPVLAGYEQYF.